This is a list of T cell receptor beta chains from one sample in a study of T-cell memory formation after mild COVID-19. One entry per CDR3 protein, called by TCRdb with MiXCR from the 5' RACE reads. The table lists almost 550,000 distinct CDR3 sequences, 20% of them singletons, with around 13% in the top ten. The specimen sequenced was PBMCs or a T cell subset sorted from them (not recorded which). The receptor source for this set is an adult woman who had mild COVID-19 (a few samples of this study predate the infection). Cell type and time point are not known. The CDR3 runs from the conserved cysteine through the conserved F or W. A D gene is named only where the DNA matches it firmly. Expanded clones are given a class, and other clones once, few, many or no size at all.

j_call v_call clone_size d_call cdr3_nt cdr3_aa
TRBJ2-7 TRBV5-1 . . TGCGCCAGCAGCTTGAAGGCAGGCGCAATTTACGAGCAGTACTTC CASSLKAGAIYEQYF
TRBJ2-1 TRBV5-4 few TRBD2 TGTGCCAGCACCGACTCGGGAGGGTCCTACAATGAGCAGTTCTTC CASTDSGGSYNEQFF
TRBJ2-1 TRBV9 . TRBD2 TGTGCCAGCAGCGTAGGGAGTAGCGGGCCCTCCTACAATGAGCAGTTCTTC CASSVGSSGPSYNEQFF
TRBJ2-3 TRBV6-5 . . TGTGCCAGCAGTTACATGAGGGAGACGGATACGCAGTATTTT CASSYMRETDTQYF
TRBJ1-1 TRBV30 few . TGTGCCTGGAGTGTACCGGGGAACCCTGAAGCTTTCTTT CAWSVPGNPEAFF
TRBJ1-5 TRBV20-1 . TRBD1 TGCAGTGCTAGAGATTGGGACAGGGGGCGCGTGGGGTCAGGGCAGCCCCAGCATTTT CSARDWDRGRVGSGQPQHF
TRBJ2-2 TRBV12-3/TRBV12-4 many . TGTGCCAGCAGTCGATCCGGGGCGTCCGGGGAGCTGTTTTTT CASSRSGASGELFF
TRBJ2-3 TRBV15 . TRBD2 TGTGCCACCAGCAGAGAGCGGGAGGGCCGGCGGACAGATACGCAGTATTTT CATSREREGRRTDTQYF
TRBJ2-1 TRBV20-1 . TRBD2 TGCAGTGCTAGAGATGAACGGCGGGGGAGAATCAATGAGCAGTTCTTC CSARDERRGRINEQFF
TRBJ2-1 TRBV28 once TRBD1 TGTGCCAGCAGTTCAGCGGCAGGGGACAGGGTATTCTACAATGAGCAGTTCTTC CASSSAAGDRVFYNEQFF
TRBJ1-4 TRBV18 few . TGTGCCAGCTCACCCGGAAATGAAAAACTGTTTTTT CASSPGNEKLFF
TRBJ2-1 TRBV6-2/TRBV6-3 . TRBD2 TGTGCCAGCACTGGACTAGCGGGTTCTTATGAGCAGTTCTTC CASTGLAGSYEQFF
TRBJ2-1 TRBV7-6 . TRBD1 TGTGCCAGCAGCTCGGGACAGGGCTATGAGCAGTTCTTC CASSSGQGYEQFF
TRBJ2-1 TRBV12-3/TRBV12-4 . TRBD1 TGTGCCAGCACCCTGGGACAGGGAGAAACCTACAATGAGCAGTTCTTC CASTLGQGETYNEQFF
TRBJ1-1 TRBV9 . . TGTGCCAGCAGCCGGGACACGATGAACACTGAAGCTTTCTTT CASSRDTMNTEAFF
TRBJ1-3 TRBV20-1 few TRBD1 TGCAGTGCTAGCCGTCTTCAGGGGGCCCCGGTAAACACCATATATTTT CSASRLQGAPVNTIYF
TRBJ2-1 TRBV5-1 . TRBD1 TGCGCCAGCAGCGGCACAGGGGGCTTTTACAATGAGCAGTTCTTC CASSGTGGFYNEQFF
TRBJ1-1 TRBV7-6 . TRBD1 TGTGCCAGCAGCTTAGTAGGTGACAGGGGGGAATTAGAAGCTTTCTTT CASSLVGDRGELEAFF
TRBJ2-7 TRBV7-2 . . TGTGCCAGCAGCTTAGCTATAGTAACGGGAGCATTCTACGAGCAGTACTTC CASSLAIVTGAFYEQYF
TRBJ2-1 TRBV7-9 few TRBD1 TGTGCCAGCAGCTTGAACCCGGGACAGGGGCGATCTAATGAGCAGTTCTTC CASSLNPGQGRSNEQFF